These T cell receptor beta chains were read from a single sample in a study of Graves' ophthalmopathy and Graves' hyperthyroidism. TCRdb re-analysed the multiplex PCR reads in MiXCR, keeping a single row per CDR3 protein. This sample has some 350,000 distinct CDR3 sequences; about a sixth occur once, and the top ten carry 2% to 2.5%. Sequencing was done on a sample of peripheral blood. All receptors derive from an adult woman with stable Graves' hyperthyroidism. Both conserved end residues are part of each CDR3. D genes are given only for firm matches. Some rows mark clone size as missing; the rest say once, few, many or name a class of expanded clone.

TRBJ2-7	TRBV28	-	13	-	CASLDSLGVEQYF	TGTGCCAGCTTGGACAGCTTGGGTGTAGAACAGTACTTC
TRBJ2-7	TRBV7-2	many	13	-	CASSSIGPYEQYF	TGTGCCAGCAGCTCCATCGGGCCTTACGAGCAGTACTTC
TRBJ2-5	TRBV27	many	13	-	CASRWGPGETQYF	TGTGCCAGCAGGTGGGGGCCCGGGGAGACCCAGTACTTC
TRBJ1-2	TRBV7-9	many	13	TRBD1	CASSLGQGHGYTF	TGTGCCAGCAGCCTGGGACAGGGGCATGGCTACACCTTC
TRBJ2-2	TRBV20-1	many	15	-	CSAKGTSGVGGELFF	TGCAGTGCCAAAGGGACGTCGGGGGTCGGCGGGGAGCTGTTTTTT
TRBJ2-7	TRBV20-1	many	14	-	CSARDRDLPYEQYF	TGCAGTGCTAGAGATAGGGACCTCCCCTACGAGCAGTACTTC
TRBJ2-7	TRBV5-6	-	13	-	CVSTSVGASEQYF	TGTGTCAGCACGTCCGTGGGGGCGTCTGAGCAGTACTTC
TRBJ1-2	TRBV7-2	many	13	TRBD1	CASSLTGGPGYTF	TGTGCCAGCAGCCTAACAGGGGGTCCTGGCTACACCTTC
TRBJ2-7	TRBV7-9	many	13	-	CASSLGAYYEQYF	TGTGCCAGCAGCTTAGGCGCGTATTACGAGCAGTACTTC
TRBJ2-2	TRBV6-2/TRBV6-3	-	15	-	CASSHIKENTGELFF	TGTGCCAGCAGTCACATCAAGGAGAACACCGGGGAGCTGTTTTTT
TRBJ1-3	TRBV12-5	-	17	TRBD1	CASGLVRVRGPGNTIYF	TGTGCTAGTGGTTTGGTACGTGTCAGGGGGCCTGGAAACACCATATATTTT
TRBJ2-7	TRBV7-9	-	15	-	CASSSKGPFSYEQYF	TGTGCCAGCAGCTCTAAGGGGCCTTTTTCATACGAGCAGTACTTC
TRBJ2-5	TRBV6-5	many	18	-	CASSYSYPGLAIQETQYF	TGTGCCAGCAGTTACTCGTATCCGGGGTTGGCGATCCAAGAGACCCAGTACTTC
TRBJ1-2	TRBV28	many	14	-	CASSWVGSNYGYTF	TGTGCCAGCAGTTGGGTTGGATCGAACTATGGCTACACCTTC
TRBJ2-7	TRBV12-3/TRBV12-4	many	15	TRBD1	CASSGGDRGADEQYF	TGTGCCAGCAGTGGGGGGGACAGGGGGGCCGACGAGCAGTACTTC
TRBJ2-7	TRBV4-1	many	15	TRBD2	CASSQTPSGYYEQYF	TGCGCCAGCAGCCAGACGCCTAGCGGTTACTACGAGCAGTACTTC
TRBJ1-6	TRBV7-2	many	13	-	CASSPTGNSPLHF	TGTGCCAGCAGCCCGACTGGAAATTCACCCCTCCACTTT
TRBJ2-2	TRBV6-1	many	14	TRBD1	CASRGQGWTGELFF	TGTGCCAGCAGGGGACAGGGATGGACCGGGGAGCTGTTTTTT
TRBJ2-7	TRBV28	many	17	-	CASSQLTSLGLPYEQYF	TGTGCCAGCAGCCAACTCACCTCCCTTGGACTCCCCTACGAGCAGTACTTC
TRBJ2-7	TRBV6-2/TRBV6-3	once	15	TRBD2	CASSLGTSGGREQYF	TGTGCCAGCAGCCTAGGCACTAGCGGAGGTAGGGAGCAGTACTTC
TRBJ2-2	TRBV4-1	many	18	TRBD2	CASSQLAGSRWWAGELFF	TGCGCCAGCAGCCAACTAGCGGGATCGAGGTGGTGGGCCGGGGAGCTGTTTTTT
TRBJ1-1	TRBV19	many	13	-	CASSPAVFTEAFF	TGTGCCAGTAGTCCCGCCGTATTCACTGAAGCTTTCTTT
TRBJ2-2	TRBV12-3/TRBV12-4	many	11	-	CASHRGGELFF	TGTGCCAGCCATCGCGGGGGGGAGCTGTTTTTT
TRBJ1-1	TRBV4-3	many	17	-	CASSRERSSYRNTEAFF	TGCGCCAGCAGCCGAGAGCGGTCTAGTTACCGGAACACTGAAGCTTTCTTT
TRBJ2-2	TRBV4-2	many	20	TRBD2	CASTTHRTSGRSRSFGELFF	TGTGCCAGCACCACCCATCGGACTAGCGGGAGGAGTCGGAGCTTCGGGGAGCTGTTTTTT
TRBJ2-5	TRBV7-8	many	14	TRBD1	CASSWDRPEETQYF	TGTGCCAGCAGCTGGGACAGACCCGAAGAGACCCAGTACTTC
TRBJ2-5	TRBV30	few	20	TRBD2	CAWSVARTSGRASRQETQYF	TGTGCCTGGAGTGTCGCTAGGACTAGCGGGAGGGCCTCGCGCCAAGAGACCCAGTACTTC
TRBJ2-2	TRBV6-1	many	15	-	CASSIGRLDTGELFF	TGTGCCAGTTCTATCGGACGCCTTGACACCGGGGAGCTGTTTTTT
TRBJ2-5	TRBV29-1	many	15	TRBD1	CSVDAWDRGEETQYF	TGCAGCGTTGATGCCTGGGACAGGGGAGAGGAGACCCAGTACTTC
TRBJ2-2	TRBV7-2	many	16	TRBD2	CASRPGLAANTGELFF	TGTGCCAGCAGACCAGGACTAGCGGCGAACACCGGGGAGCTGTTTTTT
TRBJ2-2	TRBV19	many	14	TRBD1	CASTPGQGAGELFF	TGTGCCAGTACCCCGGGGCAGGGGGCCGGGGAGCTGTTTTTT
TRBJ2-3	TRBV28	many	16	TRBD2	CASRERLAGVTDTQYF	TGTGCCAGCAGGGAACGACTAGCGGGGGTCACAGATACGCAGTATTTT
TRBJ1-1	TRBV11-1	-	16	TRBD1	CASSWGTGPMNTEAFF	TGTGCCAGCAGCTGGGGGACAGGGCCCATGAACACTGAAGCTTTCTTT
TRBJ1-1	TRBV3-1	many	13	-	CASSVIQGTEAFF	TGTGCCAGCAGCGTAATACAGGGCACTGAAGCTTTCTTT
TRBJ1-2	TRBV20-1	many	13	-	CSAREGGDYGYTF	TGCAGTGCTAGAGAGGGAGGGGACTATGGCTACACCTTC
TRBJ1-5	TRBV3-1	-	15	-	CASSQVHSPNQPQHF	TGTGCCAGCAGCCAAGTTCACAGCCCCAATCAGCCCCAGCATTTT
TRBJ1-1	TRBV15	-	16	TRBD1	CATSRGETGRNTEAFF	TGTGCCACCAGCAGAGGGGAGACAGGGAGGAACACTGAAGCTTTCTTT
TRBJ2-7	TRBV6-1	many	15	-	CASSEPPTDYYEQYF	TGTGCCAGCAGTGAACCACCGACGGACTACTACGAGCAGTACTTC
TRBJ1-5	TRBV7-3	many	14	TRBD1	CASSQDRVNQPQHF	TGTGCCAGCAGCCAGGACAGGGTTAATCAGCCCCAGCATTTT
TRBJ2-5	TRBV11-2	-	16	TRBD2	CASSLQRGARQETQYF	TGTGCCAGCAGCTTACAGCGGGGGGCTAGGCAAGAGACCCAGTACTTC
TRBJ2-2	TRBV3-1	once	14	-	CASSQAHLTGELLF	TGTGCCAGCAGCCAAGCTCACCTCACCGGGGAGCTGTTGTTT
TRBJ2-7	TRBV4-3	many	13	-	CASSQAAGREQYF	TGCGCCAGCAGCCAGGCGGCCGGGAGAGAGCAGTACTTC
TRBJ1-1	TRBV5-4	many	13	-	CASSLTGTTEAFF	TGTGCCAGCAGCCTCACTGGGACCACCGAAGCTTTCTTT
TRBJ2-6	TRBV7-6	many	12	-	CASSSQGPVLTF	TGTGCCAGCAGCTCACAGGGCCCCGTCCTGACTTTC
TRBJ2-4	TRBV24-1	many	16	-	CATSDPKAGTQNIQYF	TGTGCCACCAGTGACCCAAAAGCCGGGACACAAAACATTCAGTACTTC
TRBJ2-2	TRBV14	many	16	TRBD1	CASSPAGTGAAGELFF	TGTGCCAGCAGCCCCGCTGGGACAGGGGCGGCCGGGGAGCTGTTTTTT
TRBJ1-1	TRBV6-1	-	14	TRBD1	CASSEWDRGTEAFF	TGTGCCAGCAGTGAATGGGACAGGGGCACTGAAGCTTTCTTT
TRBJ2-7	TRBV25-1	many	12	-	CATGGLGGEQYF	TGTGCCACTGGGGGGCTGGGGGGCGAGCAGTACTTC
TRBJ2-7	TRBV12-3/TRBV12-4	-	15	TRBD1	CASSLEEGASHEQYF	TGTGCCAGCAGTTTAGAAGAGGGGGCCAGCCACGAGCAGTACTTC
TRBJ2-2	TRBV12-3/TRBV12-4	many	15	-	CASIKTSVNTGELFF	TGTGCCAGCATAAAAACTTCGGTCAACACCGGGGAGCTGTTTTTT
TRBJ2-2	TRBV9	many	16	-	CASSTWGGKGTGELFF	TGTGCCAGCAGCACCTGGGGCGGGAAGGGCACCGGGGAGCTGTTTTTT
TRBJ1-1	TRBV6-2/TRBV6-3	many	12	-	CASSYSWTEAFF	TGTGCCAGCAGTTACTCATGGACTGAAGCTTTCTTT
TRBJ2-7	TRBV2	many	14	TRBD2	CASRGTSSLPEQYF	TGTGCCAGCAGAGGGACTAGCAGCCTCCCCGAGCAGTACTTC
TRBJ1-1	TRBV30	-	12	-	CAWSGAGGEAFF	TGTGCCTGGTCAGGGGCCGGAGGTGAAGCTTTCTTT
TRBJ1-5	TRBV6-1	-	17	-	CASSMGSRLGSNQPQHF	TGTGCCAGCAGTATGGGGTCCCGCCTCGGGAGCAATCAGCCCCAGCATTTT